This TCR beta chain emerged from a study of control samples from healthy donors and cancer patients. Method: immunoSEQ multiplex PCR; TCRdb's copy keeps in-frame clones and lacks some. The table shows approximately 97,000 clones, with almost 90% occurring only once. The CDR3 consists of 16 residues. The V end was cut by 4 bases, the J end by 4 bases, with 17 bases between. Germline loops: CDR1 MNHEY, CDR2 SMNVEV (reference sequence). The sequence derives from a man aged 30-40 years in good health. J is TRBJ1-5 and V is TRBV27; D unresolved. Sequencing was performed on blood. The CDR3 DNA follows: TGTGCCAGCAGTTCTACGTTCGGGCAGGCTAATCAGCCCCAGCATTTT. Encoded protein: CASSSTFGQANQPQHF.